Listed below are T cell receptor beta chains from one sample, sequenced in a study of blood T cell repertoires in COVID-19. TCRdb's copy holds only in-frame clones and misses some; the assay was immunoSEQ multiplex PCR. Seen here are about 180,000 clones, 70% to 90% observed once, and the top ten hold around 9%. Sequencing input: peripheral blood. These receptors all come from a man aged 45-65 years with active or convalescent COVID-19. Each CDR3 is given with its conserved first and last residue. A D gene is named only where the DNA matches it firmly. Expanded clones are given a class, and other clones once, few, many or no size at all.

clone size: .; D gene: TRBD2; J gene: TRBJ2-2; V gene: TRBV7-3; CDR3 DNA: TGTGCCAGCAGCTCAAGCGGGACGACCGGGGAGCTGTTTTTT; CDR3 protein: CASSSSGTTGELFF
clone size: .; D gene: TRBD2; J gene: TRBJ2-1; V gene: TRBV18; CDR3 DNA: TGTGCCAGCTCACCAGGGCTAGCGGGAGGAGGGAGAAATGAGCAGTTCTTC; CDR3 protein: CASSPGLAGGGRNEQFF
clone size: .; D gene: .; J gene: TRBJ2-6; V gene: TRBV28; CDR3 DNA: TGTGCTACTACAGGGAAGATTCTCGGGCGACCTCATATTTTC; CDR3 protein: CATTGKILGRPHIF
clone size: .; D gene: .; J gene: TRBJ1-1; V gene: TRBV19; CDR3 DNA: TGTGCCAGTAGTGGTCGGGGGACTGAAGCTTTCTTT; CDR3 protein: CASSGRGTEAFF
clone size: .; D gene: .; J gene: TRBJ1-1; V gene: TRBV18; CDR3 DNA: TGTGCCAGCTCACCACTGGACAGTCGGTTGAACACTGAAGCTTTCTTT; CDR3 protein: CASSPLDSRLNTEAFF
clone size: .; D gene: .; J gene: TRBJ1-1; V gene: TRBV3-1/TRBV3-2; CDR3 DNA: TGTGCCAGCAGCCAAGCAGGGGAGTCGGAAGCTTTCTTT; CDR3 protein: CASSQAGESEAFF
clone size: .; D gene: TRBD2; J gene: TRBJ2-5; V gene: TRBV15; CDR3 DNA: TGTGCCACCAGCGGGGGACTAGATGAAGGCCAGTACTTC; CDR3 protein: CATSGGLDEGQYF
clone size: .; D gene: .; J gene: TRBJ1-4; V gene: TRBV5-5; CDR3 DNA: TGTGCCAGCAGTTCAGGGCCCTCAACTAATGAAAAACTGTTTTTT; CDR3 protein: CASSSGPSTNEKLFF
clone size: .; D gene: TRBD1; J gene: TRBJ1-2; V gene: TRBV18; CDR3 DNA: TGTGCCAGCTCCCCGGGGACAGAGCCTAACTATGGCTACACCTTC; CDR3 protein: CASSPGTEPNYGYTF
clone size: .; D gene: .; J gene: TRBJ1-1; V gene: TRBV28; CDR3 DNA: TGTGCCAGCAGTTTACACAGCCTGAACACTGAAGCTTTCTTT; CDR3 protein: CASSLHSLNTEAFF
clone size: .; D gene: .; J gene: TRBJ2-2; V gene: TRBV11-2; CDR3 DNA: TGTGCCAGCAGCCCACCCAGGGTGGTAACCGGGGAGCTGTTTTTT; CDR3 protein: CASSPPRVVTGELFF
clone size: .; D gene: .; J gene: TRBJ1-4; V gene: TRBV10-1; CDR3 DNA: TGCGCCAGCAGTCCAGACAGGTCGGAACTGTTTTTT; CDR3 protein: CASSPDRSELFF
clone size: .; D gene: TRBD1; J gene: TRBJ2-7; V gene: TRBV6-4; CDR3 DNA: TGTGCCAGCAGTGGCAACCGGACAGGGCACGAGCAGTACTTC; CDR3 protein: CASSGNRTGHEQYF
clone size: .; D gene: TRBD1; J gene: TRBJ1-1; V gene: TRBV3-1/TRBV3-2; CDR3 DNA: TGTGCCAGCAGTTACACAGGGGCCAACACTGAAGCTTTCTTT; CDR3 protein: CASSYTGANTEAFF
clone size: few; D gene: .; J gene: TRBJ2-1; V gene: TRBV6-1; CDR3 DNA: TGTGCCAGCAGTGAAGTGTCGGGACATCAGAGCTCCTACAATGAGCAGTTCTTC; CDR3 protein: CASSEVSGHQSSYNEQFF
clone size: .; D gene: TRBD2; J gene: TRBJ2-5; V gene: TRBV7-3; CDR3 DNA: TGTGCCAGCAGCTTAACGGCTAGCGGCTTACAGACCCAGTACTTC; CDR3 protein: CASSLTASGLQTQYF